This T cell receptor (beta chain) was documented in a study of OX40 agonist ivuxolimab in advanced cancers. Looking at the study overall: Partial responses were achieved by three patients: one hepatocellular carcinoma, two cutaneous melanoma. Study outcomes and limitations: With doses of 0.1 to 3.0 mg/kg, CD4+ and CD8+ blood T cells had undergone clonal expansion by week 6.

In the case of this clone: Its cognate antigen is unknown.

The CDR3 totals 12 residues. V lost 8 bases and J 6 bases, leaving 15 bases between the germline ends. TCRdb's copy holds only in-frame clones and misses some; the assay was immunoSEQ multiplex PCR. This repertoire shows some 65,000 clones, about nine tenths found once; its top ten account for about 2%. The material sequenced was CD4+ or CD8+ T cells sorted from blood, taken in a trial of the OX40 agonist ivuxolimab. This TCR came from an adult with an advanced solid tumor such as melanoma, head and neck, liver or kidney cancer. The rearrangement uses TRBV5-3 and TRBJ2-7; tentative D call: TRBD1 (6 bases). TRBV5-3 is identified as an open reading frame with a role that is uncertain. This CDR3 is CASRGLSGEQYF. The CDR3 DNA follows: TGTGCCAGCAGGGGCCTTTCAGGCGAGCAGTACTTC.